This T cell receptor (beta chain) was recovered during a study of siplizumab effects on memory and regulatory T cells. The study's findings and limits: Siplizumab, the agent tested, significantly reduced alloreactive sequences traceable to unstimulated CD4+ memory cells.

Of note for this clone: The antigen remains unidentified.

The table came from immunoSEQ multiplex PCR; TCRdb's copy has only in-frame clones and leaves some out. The sample holds under 100,000 clones, roughly 94% seen once. V was shortened by 3 bases and J by 0 bases, with 7 bases between the two germline ends. This CDR3 region has 14 residues. Per the germline V gene, CDR1 is SGHRS and CDR2 is YFSETQ. V usage is TRBV5-1 and J usage is TRBJ2-1, with D possibly matching TRBD2 (5 bases). This sequence originates from a human donor in good health. The sample consisted of non-Treg CD4+ T cells sorted from blood. The DNA of the CDR3 is TGCGCCAGCAGCTCGGGGAGCTCCTACAATGAGCAGTTCTTC. Protein: CASSSGSSYNEQFF.